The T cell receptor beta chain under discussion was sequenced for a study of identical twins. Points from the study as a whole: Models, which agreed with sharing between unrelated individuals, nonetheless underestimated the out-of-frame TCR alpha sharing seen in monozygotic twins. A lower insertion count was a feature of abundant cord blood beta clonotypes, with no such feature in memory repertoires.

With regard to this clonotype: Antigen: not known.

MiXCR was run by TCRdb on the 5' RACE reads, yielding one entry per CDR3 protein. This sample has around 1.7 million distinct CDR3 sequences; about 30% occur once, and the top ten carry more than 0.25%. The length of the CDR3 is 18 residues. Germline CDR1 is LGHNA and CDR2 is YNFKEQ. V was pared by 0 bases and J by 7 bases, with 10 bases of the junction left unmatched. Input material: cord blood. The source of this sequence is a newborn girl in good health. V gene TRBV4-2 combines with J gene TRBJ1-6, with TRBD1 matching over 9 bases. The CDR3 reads CASSQDPAGTGTNSPLHF. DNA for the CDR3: TGTGCCAGCAGCCAAGATCCTGCCGGGACAGGGACCAATTCACCCCTCCACTTT.